This note documents a single TCR beta chain sequence. The sample belongs to a study of cytotoxic CD8 clonotypes in ibrutinib-treated CLL. This CDR3 is built from 16 residues. Germline V gene lookup returns CDR1 MDHEN and CDR2 SYDVKM. Losses at the gene ends were 6 bases for V and 0 bases for J; bases not matched to a gene: 5. The protocol was immunoSEQ multiplex PCR, while the TCRdb copy is restricted to in-frame clones and leaves out a portion. The sample consists of some 92,000 clones, roughly three quarters of them appearing once. V usage is TRBV28 and J usage is TRBJ2-6, with 7 bases fitting TRBD2. The material sequenced was PBMCs, taken after 24 months of ibrutinib treatment. The clonotype originates from a human donor with chronic lymphocytic leukemia. The CDR3 bases are TGTGCCAGCAGGGTTGCGGGAGTCTCTGGGGCCAACGTCCTGACTTTC. Translating gives CASRVAGVSGANVLTF. Variable domain in full (rest from reference TRBV28 and TRBJ2-6): DVKVTQSSRYLVKRTGEKVFLECVQDMDHENMFWYRQDPGLGLRLIYFSYDVKMKEKGDIPEGYSVSREKKERFSLILESASTNQTSMYLCASRVAGVSGANVLTFGAGSRLTVL.